This note documents a single T cell receptor (beta chain) sequence. The data derive from a study of T cell responses to AZD1222 COVID-19 vaccine. The germline V gene has CDR1 MNHEY and CDR2 SVGEGT. With 3 bases removed from V and 3 bases from J, the gap between germline ends came to 18 bases. The CDR3 is 16 residues long. The method was immunoSEQ multiplex PCR; TCRdb's version includes in-frame clones alone and lacks a portion of them. The table lists more than 85,000 clones, 88% of them singletons. This TCR was sampled from an adult in good health. The genes are TRBV6-2 or TRBV6-3 and TRBJ2-7; D not certain. The starting material was peripheral blood, obtained on day 0 of AZD1222 vaccination. The CDR3 sequence: CASSYQIVGQIYEQYF. The CDR3 nucleotides read TGTGCCAGCAGTTATCAGATCGTCGGCCAGATCTACGAGCAGTACTTC.